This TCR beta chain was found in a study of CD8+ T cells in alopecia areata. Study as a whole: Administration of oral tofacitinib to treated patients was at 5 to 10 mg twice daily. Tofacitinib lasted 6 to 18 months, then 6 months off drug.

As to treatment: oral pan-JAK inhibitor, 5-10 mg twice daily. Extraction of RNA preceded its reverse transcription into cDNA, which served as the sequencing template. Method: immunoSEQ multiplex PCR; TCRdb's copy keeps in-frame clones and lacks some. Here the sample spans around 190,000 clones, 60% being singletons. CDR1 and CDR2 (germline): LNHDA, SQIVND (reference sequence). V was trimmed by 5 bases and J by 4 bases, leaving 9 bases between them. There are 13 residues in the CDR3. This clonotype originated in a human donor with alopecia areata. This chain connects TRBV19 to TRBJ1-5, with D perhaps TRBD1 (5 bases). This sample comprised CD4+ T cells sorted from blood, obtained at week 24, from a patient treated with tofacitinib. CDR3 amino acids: CASSGAGNQPQHF. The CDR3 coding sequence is TGTGCCAGTAGTGGGGCAGGTAATCAGCCCCAGCATTTT. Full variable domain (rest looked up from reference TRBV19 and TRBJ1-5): DGGITQSPKYLFRKEGQNVTLSCEQNLNHDAMYWYRQDPGQGLRLIYYSQIVNDFQKGDIAEGYSVSREKKESFPLTVTSAQKNPTAFYLCASSGAGNQPQHFGDGTRLSIL.